These T cell receptor beta chains were read from a single sample in a study of cytomegalovirus exposure and HLA in healthy donors. Generated by immunoSEQ multiplex PCR, the TCRdb table keeps only in-frame clones and is missing some. The table records some 150,000 clones, roughly 85% of them present only once. The specimen sequenced was PBMCs. The source of these receptors is a male donor in good health and CMV-seronegative. The CDR3 runs from the conserved cysteine through the conserved F or W. D genes are given only for firm matches. Only some rows state a clone size, as once, few, many or a class for expanded clones.

size: few; D: -; V: TRBV5-1; J: TRBJ2-7; DNA: TGCGCCAGCAGCTTGGCTAAAACGGGCAGGGGAAACGAGCAGTACTTC; CDR3: CASSLAKTGRGNEQYF
size: -; D: TRBD1; V: TRBV5-1; J: TRBJ2-1; DNA: TGCGCCAGCAGCTTCCTTCATACGGGACAGGGTCCCTCCTACAATGAGCAGTTCTTC; CDR3: CASSFLHTGQGPSYNEQFF
size: -; D: TRBD1; V: TRBV7-6; J: TRBJ1-2; DNA: TGTGCCAGCAGCCCATACAGGGGGGACTATGGCTACACCTTC; CDR3: CASSPYRGDYGYTF
size: -; D: TRBD2; V: TRBV5-1; J: TRBJ2-6; DNA: TGCGCCAGCACCGTTCGCGGGGGATTCGAATCTGGGGCCAACGTCCTGACTTTC; CDR3: CASTVRGGFESGANVLTF
size: -; D: TRBD1; V: TRBV27; J: TRBJ2-3; DNA: TGTGCCAGCAGTTTATGGGGGACAGTAGCAGGAGATACGCAGTATTTT; CDR3: CASSLWGTVAGDTQYF
size: -; D: TRBD2; V: TRBV6-5; J: TRBJ2-7; DNA: TGTGCCAGCAGCATCGGGACTAGCGGGGCCTACGAGCAGTACTTC; CDR3: CASSIGTSGAYEQYF
size: -; D: TRBD1; V: TRBV19; J: TRBJ2-7; DNA: TGTGCCAGTAGTGCCGGGACAGGGACCTACGAGCAGTACTTC; CDR3: CASSAGTGTYEQYF
size: once; D: -; V: TRBV5-1; J: TRBJ1-2; DNA: TGCGCCAGCAGCTTGGAGGGGGTTTCGGCTGGCTACACCTTC; CDR3: CASSLEGVSAGYTF
size: -; D: TRBD1; V: TRBV30; J: TRBJ2-1; DNA: TGTGCCTGGAGTCATAAGGGGGCTAATGAGCAGTTCTTC; CDR3: CAWSHKGANEQFF
size: -; D: TRBD1; V: TRBV2; J: TRBJ2-5; DNA: TGTGCCAGCAGTGAAGGTCGGGTAGGGGGCTCCGGAGAGACCCAGTACTTC; CDR3: CASSEGRVGGSGETQYF
size: -; D: TRBD1; V: TRBV19; J: TRBJ1-3; DNA: TGTGCCAGTAGTATTTCAGGGGGTGATAATGGAAACACCATATATTTT; CDR3: CASSISGGDNGNTIYF
size: -; D: -; V: TRBV7-2; J: TRBJ2-1; DNA: TGTGCCAGCAGCTCCAGGGCCGGCTCCTACAATGAGCAGTTCTTC; CDR3: CASSSRAGSYNEQFF
size: -; D: -; V: TRBV10-3; J: TRBJ2-2; DNA: TGTGCCATCAGTGAACTCAACACCGGGGAGCTGTTTTTT; CDR3: CAISELNTGELFF
size: -; D: -; V: TRBV6-1; J: TRBJ1-1; DNA: TGTGCCAGCAGGGGAGAACGGCGCACTGAAGCTTTCTTT; CDR3: CASRGERRTEAFF